The 8 T cell receptor beta chains listed next were all sequenced from one sample in a study of HIV-infected patients and healthy controls. Whole blood was used without fractionation, so all unsorted peripheral T cells were included. Alpha and beta constant-region primers primed reverse transcription of around 500 ng RNA. Separate chain-specific third strand synthesis with multiplexing indices produced the alpha and beta libraries. Each CDR3 protein is one row after TCRdb ran MiXCR on the 5' RACE reads. Of 15,000 to 20,000 distinct CDR3 sequences listed, approximately 9% are singletons. The sample taken for sequencing was blood. The receptors stem from an adult in good health.

This clonotype was found a few times. V is TRBV9 and J is TRBJ2-5; D unresolved. The CDR3 extends over 13 amino acids. Trimming removed 1 base from V and 2 bases from J, with 6 bases in between. Germline CDR1 SGDLS, CDR2 YYNGEE. DNA of the CDR3: TGTGCCAGCAGCGTACTGGGACAAGAGACCCAGTACTTC. The encoded protein is CASSVLGQETQYF. Based on the CDR3 plus reference TRBV9 and TRBJ2-5, the full variable domain is DSGVTQTPKHLITATGQRVTLRCSPRSGDLSVYWYQQSLDQGLQFLIQYYNGEERAKGNILERFSAQQFPDLHSELNLSSLELGDSALYFCASSVLGQETQYFGPGTRLLVL.

This clonotype was counted a few times. The rearrangement joins TRBV6-2 or TRBV6-3 to TRBJ2-5; 7 bases agree with TRBD1. The germline gives CDR1 MNHEY, CDR2 SVGEGT. The CDR3 covers 14 residues. The junction had 9 bases not matched to a gene; V was cut back by 6 bases and J by 5 bases. The DNA of the CDR3 is TGTGCCAGCAGAAGGACAGGCGGTTATGAGACCCAGTACTTC. Its protein is CASRRTGGYETQYF.

This clonotype was detected a few times. The chain couples TRBV28 to TRBJ2-4, with a tentative D call TRBD1 (5 bases). This CDR3 has 16 residues. Germline CDR1 reads MDHEN; CDR2 reads SYDVKM. The V end lost 4 bases, the J end lost 0 bases, and 13 bases lay between the germline ends. The CDR3 bases are TGTGCCAGCAGTTCTCCAGGGAAAGTAGCCAAAAACATTCAGTACTTC. It translates to CASSSPGKVAKNIQYF.

This clonotype has ten or more counts. This sequence joins TRBV18 and TRBJ1-5, with 10 bases identical to TRBD1. The CDR3 consists of 16 residues. Germline CDR1 KGHSH, CDR2 LQKENI. V lost 5 bases, J lost 0 bases, and 4 bases stayed unmatched. DNA for the CDR3: TGTGCCAGCTCATCAGGACAGGGGGATAGCAATCAGCCCCAGCATTTT. It is translated as CASSSGQGDSNQPQHF.

The rearrangement links TRBV7-9 to TRBJ1-5; TRBD1 matches 7 bases. Looked up from germline, CDR1 is SEHNR and CDR2 is FQNEAQ (reference sequence). This CDR3 is built from 14 residues. The V segment lost 5 bases and the J segment 8 bases; nucleotides outside the gene matches: 9. The CDR3 coding sequence is TGTGCCAGCAGCCAACAGGGGTACAGTGAGCCCCAGCATTTT. The encoded protein is CASSQQGYSEPQHF.

A single count supports this clonotype. This may come from a read error, since a much larger clone is one base off. Lacking the conserved final phenylalanine or tryptophan, this CDR3 likely reflects a read error. V usage is TRBV7-2 and J usage is TRBJ2-7; 9 bases fit TRBD2. Trimming at V came to 5 bases and at J to 7 bases, leaving 6 bases not matched to a gene. The CDR3 runs to 13 residues. Germline CDR1 SGHTA, CDR2 FQGNSA. The CDR3 nucleotides are TGTGCCAGCAGCCCCCAGACTAGCGGAGAGCAGTACCTC. Residues: CASSPQTSGEQYL.

This clonotype came up many times. The chain has TRBV11-2 and TRBJ2-3; D is undetermined. The V and J ends lost 0 bases and 0 bases respectively, with 13 bases between them. The CDR3 length is 17 residues. Per germline, CDR1 SGHAT and CDR2 FQNNGV. In DNA form, the CDR3 reads TGTGCCAGCAGCTTAGATCACGGAGTTTCTAGCACAGATACGCAGTATTTT. Translation gives CASSLDHGVSSTDTQYF.

CDR3 coding DNA: TGTGCCAGCAGTTATAAGACTAGCGGGACTCACAATGAGCAGTTCTTC. Translation gives CASSYKTSGTHNEQFF. The V and J genes are TRBV6-2 or TRBV6-3 and TRBJ2-1; 11 bases are a match to TRBD2. Unmatched junction bases numbered 6, after V lost 3 bases and J lost 5 bases. CDR1 is MNHEY, CDR2 SVGEGT, per germline. This CDR3 region has 16 residues.